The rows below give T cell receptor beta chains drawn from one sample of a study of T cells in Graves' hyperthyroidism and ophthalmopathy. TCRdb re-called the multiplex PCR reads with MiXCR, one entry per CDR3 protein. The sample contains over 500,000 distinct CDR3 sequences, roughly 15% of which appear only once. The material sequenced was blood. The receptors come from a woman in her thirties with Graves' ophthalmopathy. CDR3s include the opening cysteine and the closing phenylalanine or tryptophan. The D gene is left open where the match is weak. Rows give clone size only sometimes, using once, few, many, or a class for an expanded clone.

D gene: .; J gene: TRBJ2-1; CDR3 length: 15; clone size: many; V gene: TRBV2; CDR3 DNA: TGTGCCAGCAGTGGAGGTAGCGGAACCTACAATGAGCAGTTCTTC; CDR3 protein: CASSGGSGTYNEQFF
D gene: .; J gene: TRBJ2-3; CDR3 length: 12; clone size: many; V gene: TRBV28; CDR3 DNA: TGTGCCAGCACCACCGGGGCAGATACGCAGTATTTT; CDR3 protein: CASTTGADTQYF
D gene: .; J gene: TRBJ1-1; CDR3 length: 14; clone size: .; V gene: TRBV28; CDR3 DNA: TGTGCCAGCAGTTGGCCCCATCGAGGGACTGAAGCTTTCTTT; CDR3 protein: CASSWPHRGTEAFF
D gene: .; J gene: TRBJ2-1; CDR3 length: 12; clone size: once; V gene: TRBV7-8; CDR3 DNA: TGTGCCAGCAGCTTTGAGCACAATGAGCAGTTCTTC; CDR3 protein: CASSFEHNEQFF
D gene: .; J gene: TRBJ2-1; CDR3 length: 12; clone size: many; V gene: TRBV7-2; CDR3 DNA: TGTGCCAGCAGCTCCCGACTAGGGCGGCAGTTCTTC; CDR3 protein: CASSSRLGRQFF
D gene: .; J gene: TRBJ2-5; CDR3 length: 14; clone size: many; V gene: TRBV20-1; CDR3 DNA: TGCAGTGCTAGAGATAAAGATCATAAAGAGACCCAGTACTTC; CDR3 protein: CSARDKDHKETQYF
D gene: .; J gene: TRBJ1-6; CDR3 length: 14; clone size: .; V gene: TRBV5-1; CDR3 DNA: TGCGCCAGCAGCTTGCGCCAGGGCTATTCACCCCTCCACTTT; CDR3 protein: CASSLRQGYSPLHF
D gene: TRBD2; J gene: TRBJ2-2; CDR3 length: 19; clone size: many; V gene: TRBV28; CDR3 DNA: TGTGCCAGCAGTTTATTGGGACTAGCGGAACTTAGGGACACCGGGGAGCTGTTTTTT; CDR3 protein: CASSLLGLAELRDTGELFF
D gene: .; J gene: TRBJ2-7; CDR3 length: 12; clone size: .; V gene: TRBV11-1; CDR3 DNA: TGTGTCAGCGGTACGTTATCCTACGAGCAGTACTTC; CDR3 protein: CVSGTLSYEQYF
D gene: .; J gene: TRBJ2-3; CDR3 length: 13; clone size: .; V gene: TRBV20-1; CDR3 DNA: TGCAGTGCTCTGGGACGGAGCACAGATACGCAGTATTTT; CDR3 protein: CSALGRSTDTQYF
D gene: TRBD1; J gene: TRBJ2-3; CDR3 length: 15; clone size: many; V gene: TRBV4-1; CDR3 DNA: TGCGCCAGCAGCCAATACGGACAGGGGACAGATACGCAGTATTTT; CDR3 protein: CASSQYGQGTDTQYF
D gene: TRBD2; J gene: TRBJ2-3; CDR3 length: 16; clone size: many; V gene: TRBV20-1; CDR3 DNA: TGCAGTGCTAGCCAGTCTAGCGGAGGAAGCACAGATACGCAGTATTTT; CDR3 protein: CSASQSSGGSTDTQYF
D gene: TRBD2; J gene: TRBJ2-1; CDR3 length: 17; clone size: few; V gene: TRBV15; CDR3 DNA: TGTGCCACCAGCAGTAAATATATGACTAGCGGGAGAGGTGAGCAGTTCTTC; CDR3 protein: CATSSKYMTSGRGEQFF
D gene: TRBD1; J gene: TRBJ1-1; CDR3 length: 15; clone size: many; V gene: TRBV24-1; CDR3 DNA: TGTGCCACCAGTGAAGGGCCAGGGGGGAACACTGAAGCTTTCTTT; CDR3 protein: CATSEGPGGNTEAFF
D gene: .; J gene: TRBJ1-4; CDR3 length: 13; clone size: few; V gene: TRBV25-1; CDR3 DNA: TGTGCCAGCTCCGGACCGAACTACGAAAAACTGTTTTTT; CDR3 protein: CASSGPNYEKLFF
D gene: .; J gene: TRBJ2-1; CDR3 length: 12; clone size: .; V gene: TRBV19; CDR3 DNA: TGTGCCAGTAGTCCGCGGGCGGATGAGCAGTTCTTC; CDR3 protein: CASSPRADEQFF
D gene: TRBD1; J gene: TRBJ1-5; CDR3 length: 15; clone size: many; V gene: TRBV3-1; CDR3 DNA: TGTGCCAGCAGCCTCCGACAGGGGTCCGGTCAGCCCCAGCATTTT; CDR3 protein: CASSLRQGSGQPQHF
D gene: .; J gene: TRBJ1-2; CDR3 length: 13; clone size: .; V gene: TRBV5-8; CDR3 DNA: TGTGCCAGCACCCTCGTGGCATCCGGTGGCTACACCTTC; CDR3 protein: CASTLVASGGYTF
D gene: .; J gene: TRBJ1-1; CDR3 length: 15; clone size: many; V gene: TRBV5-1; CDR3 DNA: TGCGCCAGCAGGACAGTCGGGGGATTGAACACTGAAGCTTTCTTT; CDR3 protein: CASRTVGGLNTEAFF
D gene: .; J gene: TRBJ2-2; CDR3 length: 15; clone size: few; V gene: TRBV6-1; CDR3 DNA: TGTGCCAGCGAACCCGGGACAACGAACACCGGGGAGCTGTTTTTT; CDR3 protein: CASEPGTTNTGELFF
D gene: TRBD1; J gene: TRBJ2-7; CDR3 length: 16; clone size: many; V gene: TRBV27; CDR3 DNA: TGTGCCAGCAGTGTGACCGGGACAGGGAGGGGTCGTGAGCAGTACTTC; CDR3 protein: CASSVTGTGRGREQYF
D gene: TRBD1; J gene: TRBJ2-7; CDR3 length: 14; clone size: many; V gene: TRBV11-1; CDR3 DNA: TGTGCCAGCAGCCCGGACAGGGGGCCCTACGAGCAGTACTTC; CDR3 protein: CASSPDRGPYEQYF
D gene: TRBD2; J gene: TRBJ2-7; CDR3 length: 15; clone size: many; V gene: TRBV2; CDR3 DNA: TGTGCCAGCAGTCTCTCTAGCGGGCTCACCTACGAGCAGTACTTC; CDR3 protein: CASSLSSGLTYEQYF
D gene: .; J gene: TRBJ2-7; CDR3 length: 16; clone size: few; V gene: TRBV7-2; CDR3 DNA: TGTGCCAGCAGCTTAGATGGGAACTCAAACTCCTACGAGCAGTACTTC; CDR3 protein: CASSLDGNSNSYEQYF
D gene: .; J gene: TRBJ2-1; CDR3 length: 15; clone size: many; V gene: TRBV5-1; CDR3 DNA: TGCGCCAGCAGCCTACCCTCTAGCTCCTACAATGAGCAGTTCTTC; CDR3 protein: CASSLPSSSYNEQFF
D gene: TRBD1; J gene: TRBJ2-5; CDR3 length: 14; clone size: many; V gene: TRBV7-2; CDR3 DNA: TGTGCCAGCAGCTACACCGGGACAGAAGAGACCCAGTACTTC; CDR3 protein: CASSYTGTEETQYF
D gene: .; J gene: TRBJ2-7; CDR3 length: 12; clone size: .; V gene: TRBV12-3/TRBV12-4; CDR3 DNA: TGTGCCACCGGGGGGCACTCCTACGAGCAGTACTTC; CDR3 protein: CATGGHSYEQYF
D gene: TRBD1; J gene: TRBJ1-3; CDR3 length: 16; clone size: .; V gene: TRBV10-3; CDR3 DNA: TGTGCCATCAGTGACCCAATACAGGGGACTGGAAACACCATATATTTT; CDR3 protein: CAISDPIQGTGNTIYF
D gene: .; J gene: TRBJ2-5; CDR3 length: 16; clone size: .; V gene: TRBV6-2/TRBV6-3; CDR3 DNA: TGTGCCAGCCGAAAGAGGAGGCGGATATTTCAAGAGACCCAGTACTTC; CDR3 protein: CASRKRRRIFQETQYF
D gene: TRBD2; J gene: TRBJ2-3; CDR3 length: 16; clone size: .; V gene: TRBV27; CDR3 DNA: TGTGCCAGCAGTAATATCCTAGCGGCAGGCACAGATACGCAGTATTTT; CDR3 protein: CASSNILAAGTDTQYF
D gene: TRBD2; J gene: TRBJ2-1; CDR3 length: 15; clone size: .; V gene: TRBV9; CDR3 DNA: TGTGCCAGCAGCGTAGAGATAGCGGGGTTCAATGAGCAGTTCTTC; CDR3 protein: CASSVEIAGFNEQFF
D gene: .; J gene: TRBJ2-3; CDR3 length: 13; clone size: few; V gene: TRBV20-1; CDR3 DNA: TGCAGTGCTAGTGAAGGGATTGCAGATACGCAGTATTTT; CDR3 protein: CSASEGIADTQYF
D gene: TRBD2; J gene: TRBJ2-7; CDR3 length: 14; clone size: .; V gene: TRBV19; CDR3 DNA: TGTGCCAGTAGTACCCTAGCGGCTACCTACGAGCAGTACTTC; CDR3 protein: CASSTLAATYEQYF
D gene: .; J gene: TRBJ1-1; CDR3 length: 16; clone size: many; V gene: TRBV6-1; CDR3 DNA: TGTGCCAGCAGTCCCCCATCTGTTCGTATGAACACTGAAGCTTTCTTT; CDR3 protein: CASSPPSVRMNTEAFF
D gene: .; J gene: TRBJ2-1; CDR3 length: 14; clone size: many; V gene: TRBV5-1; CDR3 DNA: TGCGCCAGCAGCTCGGACGGATCCTACAATGAGCAGTTCTTC; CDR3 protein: CASSSDGSYNEQFF
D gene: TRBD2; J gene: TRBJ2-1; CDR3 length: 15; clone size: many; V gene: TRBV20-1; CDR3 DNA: TGCAGTGCTAATCCCCGACTAGCGGGAGGTTATGAGCAGTTCTTC; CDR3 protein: CSANPRLAGGYEQFF
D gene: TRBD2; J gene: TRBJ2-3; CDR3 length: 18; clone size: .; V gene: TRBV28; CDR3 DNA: TGTGCCAGCAGTTCGGGACTAGCGGGAGGGGGAGGTGAAGATACGCAGTATTTT; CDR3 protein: CASSSGLAGGGGEDTQYF
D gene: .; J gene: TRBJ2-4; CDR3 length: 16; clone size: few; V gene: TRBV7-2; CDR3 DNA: TGTGCCAGCAGCTTAGGTTCGCGCCTAGCCAAAAACATTCAGTACTTC; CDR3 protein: CASSLGSRLAKNIQYF
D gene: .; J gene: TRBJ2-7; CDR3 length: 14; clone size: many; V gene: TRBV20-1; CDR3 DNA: TGCAGTGCTAGGGGGGACGGAATTAATCCGGGGCAGTACTTC; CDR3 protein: CSARGDGINPGQYF
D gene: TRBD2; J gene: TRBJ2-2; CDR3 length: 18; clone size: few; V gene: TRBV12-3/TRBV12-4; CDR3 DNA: TGTGCCAGCACCCCGCGTAGACTTTCCGGGACTAGAACCGGGGAGCTGTTTTTT; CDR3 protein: CASTPRRLSGTRTGELFF
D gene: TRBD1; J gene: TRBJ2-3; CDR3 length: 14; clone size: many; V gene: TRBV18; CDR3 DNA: TGTGCCAGCTCACGGGGACAGGGGTATGATACGCAGTATTTT; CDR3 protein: CASSRGQGYDTQYF
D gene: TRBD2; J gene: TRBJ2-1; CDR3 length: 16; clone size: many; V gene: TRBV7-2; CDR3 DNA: TGTGCCAGCAGCTTAGTGAACTCAGGACTAGCGGTCGAGCAGTTCTTC; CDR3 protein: CASSLVNSGLAVEQFF
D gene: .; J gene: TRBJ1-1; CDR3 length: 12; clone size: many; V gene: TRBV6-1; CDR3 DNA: TGTGCCAGCAAGGCCGTTAACACTGAAGCTTTCTTT; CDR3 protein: CASKAVNTEAFF
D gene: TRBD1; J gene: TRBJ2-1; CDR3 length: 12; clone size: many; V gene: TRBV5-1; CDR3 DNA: TGCGCCAGCAGCACCGAGACAGGGTATAAGTTCTTC; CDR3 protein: CASSTETGYKFF
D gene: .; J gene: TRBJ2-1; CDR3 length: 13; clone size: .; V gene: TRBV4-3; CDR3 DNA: TGCGCCAGCAGCCAAGAGGGTGAGAATGAGCAGTTCTTC; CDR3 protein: CASSQEGENEQFF
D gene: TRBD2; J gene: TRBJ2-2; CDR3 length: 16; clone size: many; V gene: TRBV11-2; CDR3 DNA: TGTGCCAGCAGCTTCCGCGCGGGAGTGAACACCGGGGAGCTGTTTTTT; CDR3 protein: CASSFRAGVNTGELFF
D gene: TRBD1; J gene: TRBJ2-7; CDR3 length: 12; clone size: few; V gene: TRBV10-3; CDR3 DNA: TGTGCCATCAGTCTGGACAGGGCCGAGCAGTACTTC; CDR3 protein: CAISLDRAEQYF